This TCR beta chain was found in a study of T cells in Graves' hyperthyroidism and ophthalmopathy. This clonotype was detected many times. Trimming at V came to 4 bases and at J to 1 base, leaving 10 bases not matched to a gene. This CDR3 is built from 17 residues. Amplified regions were TCR beta CDR3 sequences from RNA transcripts. RT-PCR in the first round (using the HTBI primer set) targeted the TCR CDR3. TCRdb re-called the multiplex PCR reads through MiXCR, storing one row per CDR3 protein. This table has a few hundred thousand distinct CDR3 sequences, roughly 16% appearing once. The receptor was derived from a woman aged 35 to 49 with Graves' ophthalmopathy. What was sequenced was blood. V is TRBV12-3 or TRBV12-4 and J is TRBJ2-4; 7 bases line up with TRBD1. The CDR3 region is CASSSSDRVLAKNIQYF. As DNA, the CDR3 is TGTGCCAGCAGTTCTTCTGACAGGGTGTTGGCCAAAAACATTCAGTACTTC.